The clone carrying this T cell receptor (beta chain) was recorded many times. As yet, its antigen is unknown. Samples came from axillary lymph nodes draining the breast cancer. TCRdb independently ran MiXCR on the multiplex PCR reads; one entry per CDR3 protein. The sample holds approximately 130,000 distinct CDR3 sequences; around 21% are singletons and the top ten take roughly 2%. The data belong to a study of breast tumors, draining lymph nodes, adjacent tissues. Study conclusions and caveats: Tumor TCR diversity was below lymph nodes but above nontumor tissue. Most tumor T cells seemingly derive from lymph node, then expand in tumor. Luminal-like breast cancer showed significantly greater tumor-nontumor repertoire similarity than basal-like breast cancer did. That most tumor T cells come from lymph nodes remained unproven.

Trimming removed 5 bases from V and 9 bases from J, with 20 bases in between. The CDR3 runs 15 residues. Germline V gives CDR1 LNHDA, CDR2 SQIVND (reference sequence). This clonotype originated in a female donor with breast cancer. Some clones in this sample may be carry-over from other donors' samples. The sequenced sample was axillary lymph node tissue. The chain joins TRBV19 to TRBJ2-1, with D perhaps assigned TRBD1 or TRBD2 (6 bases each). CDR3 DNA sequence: TGTGCCAGTAGTCCTCCTTTGCCGGGGGCAGGTGAGCAGTTCTTC. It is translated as CASSPPLPGAGEQFF.